The T cell receptor (beta chain) under discussion was sequenced for a study of T cells in Graves' hyperthyroidism and ophthalmopathy. The diagnoses drew upon clinical symptoms, serum thyroxine and TRAb, thyroid ultrasound and orbital computed tomography. This clonotype occurred many times. From RNA transcripts, TCR beta CDR3 regions were amplified. An initial round of RT-PCR targeting the TCR CDR3 relied on the HTBI primer set. TCRdb redid the calling of the multiplex PCR reads with MiXCR, one entry per CDR3 protein. This sample has about 270,000 distinct CDR3 sequences, with roughly a quarter found just once. Germline lookup yields CDR1 SGHAT and CDR2 FQDESV (reference sequence). Trimming took off 1 base at V and 7 bases at J, with 8 bases between the two ends. CDR3 size: 12 residues.

Specimen: blood. This TCR derives from a woman aged 40 to 50 with Graves' ophthalmopathy. The chain carries TRBV11-1 and TRBJ2-7; no definite D call. The CDR3 here is CASSLGWEEQYF. The CDR3, as DNA: TGTGCCAGCAGCTTAGGATGGGAAGAGCAGTACTTC.